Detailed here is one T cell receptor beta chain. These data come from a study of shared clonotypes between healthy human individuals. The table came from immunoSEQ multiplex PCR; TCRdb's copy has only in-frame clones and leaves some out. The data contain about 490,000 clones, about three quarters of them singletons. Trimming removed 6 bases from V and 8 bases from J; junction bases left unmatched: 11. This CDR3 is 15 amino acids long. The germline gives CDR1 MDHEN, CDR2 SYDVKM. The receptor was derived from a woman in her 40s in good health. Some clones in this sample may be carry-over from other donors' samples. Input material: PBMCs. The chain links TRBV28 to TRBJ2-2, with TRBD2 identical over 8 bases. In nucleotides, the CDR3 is TGTGCCAGCAGGCGGCGGGTAGCGGGAACGGGGGAGCTGTTTTTT. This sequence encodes CASRRRVAGTGELFF. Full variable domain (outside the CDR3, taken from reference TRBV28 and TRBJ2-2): DVKVTQSSRYLVKRTGEKVFLECVQDMDHENMFWYRQDPGLGLRLIYFSYDVKMKEKGDIPEGYSVSREKKERFSLILESASTNQTSMYLCASRRRVAGTGELFFGEGSRLTVL.